These T cell receptor beta chains were read from a single sample in a study of blood T cell repertoires in COVID-19. Produced via immunoSEQ multiplex PCR; TCRdb's table is partial and in-frame only. The profile shows roughly 310,000 clones, roughly 90% of them singletons. Sample: peripheral blood. These receptors came from a woman in her 50s with active or convalescent COVID-19. Each CDR3 is given with its conserved first and last residue. D genes are given only for firm matches. Clone sizes are given selectively: once, few, many, or a class where the clone is expanded.

cdr3_length	v_call	j_call	clone_size	d_call	cdr3_aa	cdr3_nt
13	TRBV19	TRBJ1-5	NA	NA	CASSQYSNQPQHF	TGTGCCAGTAGTCAGTATAGCAATCAGCCCCAGCATTTT
14	TRBV6-2/TRBV6-3	TRBJ2-7	few	NA	CASSRQSGVHEQYF	TGTGCCAGCAGCCGCCAGAGCGGAGTTCACGAGCAGTACTTC
14	TRBV4-1	TRBJ2-1	NA	TRBD2	CASSLTSGRDEQFF	TGCGCCAGCAGCTTGACTAGCGGGAGGGATGAGCAGTTCTTC
14	TRBV2	TRBJ1-1	NA	TRBD1	CASSVAGGFTEAFF	TGTGCCAGCAGTGTCGCAGGGGGCTTCACTGAAGCTTTCTTT
18	TRBV4-1	TRBJ2-2	NA	TRBD2	CASSLSGTSGRRTGELFF	TGCGCCAGCAGCCTTTCTGGGACTAGCGGGAGACGAACCGGGGAGCTGTTTTTT
13	TRBV2	TRBJ2-2	NA	NA	CASRAGTPGELFF	TGTGCCAGCAGAGCCGGGACACCCGGGGAGCTGTTTTTT
16	TRBV28	TRBJ1-1	NA	NA	CASLPGGAELNTEAFF	TGTGCCAGCCTTCCGGGGGGCGCGGAATTGAACACTGAAGCTTTCTTT
15	TRBV7-9	TRBJ1-2	NA	NA	CASNQRQVLGYGYTF	TGTGCCAGCAACCAAAGACAGGTTCTCGGCTATGGCTACACCTTC
13	TRBV19	TRBJ1-2	NA	NA	CASSRRETYGYTF	TGTGCCAGTAGTCGACGGGAGACCTATGGCTACACCTTC
14	TRBV7-9	TRBJ2-7	NA	NA	CASSGTTISYEQYF	TGTGCCAGCAGCGGGACAACAATCTCCTACGAGCAGTACTTC
21	TRBV9	TRBJ1-3	NA	TRBD1	CASSSPRTGGVTGSSGNTIYF	TGTGCCAGCAGCTCTCCCCGGACAGGGGGCGTTACGGGGAGTTCTGGAAACACCATATATTTT
16	TRBV20-1	TRBJ2-3	NA	TRBD1	CSASGAGGHLTDTQYF	TGCAGTGCTAGTGGGGCAGGGGGCCACCTCACAGATACGCAGTATTTT
12	TRBV30	TRBJ1-2	NA	NA	CAWSALNYGYTF	TGTGCCTGGAGTGCCCTCAACTATGGCTACACCTTC
15	TRBV9	TRBJ2-1	NA	NA	CASSVRSGSYNEQFF	TGTGCCAGCAGCGTAAGATCGGGCTCCTACAATGAGCAGTTCTTC
12	TRBV6-2/TRBV6-3	TRBJ1-1	NA	NA	CAISQQGAEAFF	TGTGCCATCAGCCAACAGGGTGCTGAAGCTTTCTTT
17	TRBV5-1	TRBJ2-5	NA	TRBD2	CASTPDRAGGPSETQYF	TGCGCCAGCACCCCGGACCGAGCGGGAGGGCCTTCAGAGACCCAGTACTTC
13	TRBV6-5	TRBJ2-7	NA	NA	CASRRRDNYEQYF	TGTGCCAGCAGGCGCCGGGACAACTACGAGCAGTACTTC
17	TRBV27	TRBJ2-3	NA	TRBD2	CASSSRRLAGVRDTQYF	TGTGCCAGCAGTTCAAGACGACTAGCGGGAGTTCGAGATACGCAGTATTTT
13	TRBV11-3	TRBJ1-1	NA	TRBD1	CASSPQQGVGAFF	TGTGCCAGCAGCCCTCAACAGGGGGTAGGAGCTTTCTTT